This T cell receptor (beta chain) was identified during a study of shared clonotypes between healthy human individuals. Whole-study context: The study used three CD4 naive, three CD4 memory, two CD8 naive and one CD8 memory plate per donor. Points from the study as a whole: Rarefaction demonstrated incomplete sorted-subset sequencing despite large depth.

Splitting the CD4+ cells yielded a CD45RA+ naive subset and a CD45RA-negative memory subset. Sequencing used immunoSEQ multiplex PCR; TCRdb keeps in-frame clones, though not all of them. Among 1,100,000 or so clones, 70% to 80% were seen once, and the ten largest hold under 0.6%. Germline V CDR1 and CDR2: LNHDA, SQIVND (reference sequence). Trimming removed 4 bases from V and 6 bases from J, with 4 bases in between. There are 12 residues in the CDR3. Of note for this clone: Antigen specificity is unknown.

Sequencing was performed on memory CD4+ T cells from PBMCs. The subset is: CD45RA-negative fraction. The chain has TRBV19 and TRBJ2-6; no clear D. This TCR was sampled from a man aged 18 to 29 in good health. Some clones in this sample may be carry-over from other donors' samples. DNA for the CDR3: TGTGCCAGTAGTACCGAGGCCAACGTCCTGACTTTC. Protein product: CASSTEANVLTF.